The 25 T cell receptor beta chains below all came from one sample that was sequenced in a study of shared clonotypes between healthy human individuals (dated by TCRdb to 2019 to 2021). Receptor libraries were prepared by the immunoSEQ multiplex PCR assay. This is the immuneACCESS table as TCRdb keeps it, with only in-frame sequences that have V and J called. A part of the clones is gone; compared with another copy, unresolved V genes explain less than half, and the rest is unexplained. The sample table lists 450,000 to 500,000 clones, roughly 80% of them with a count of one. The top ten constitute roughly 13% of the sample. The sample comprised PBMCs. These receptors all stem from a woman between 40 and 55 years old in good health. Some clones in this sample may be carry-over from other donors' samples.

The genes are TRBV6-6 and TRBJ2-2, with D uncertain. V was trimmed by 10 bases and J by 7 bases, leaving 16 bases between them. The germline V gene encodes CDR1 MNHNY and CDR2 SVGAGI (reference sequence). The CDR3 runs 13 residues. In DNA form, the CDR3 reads TGTGCCACCCGCGCGGTCCTGGGCGGGGAGCTGTTTTTT. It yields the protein CATRAVLGGELFF.

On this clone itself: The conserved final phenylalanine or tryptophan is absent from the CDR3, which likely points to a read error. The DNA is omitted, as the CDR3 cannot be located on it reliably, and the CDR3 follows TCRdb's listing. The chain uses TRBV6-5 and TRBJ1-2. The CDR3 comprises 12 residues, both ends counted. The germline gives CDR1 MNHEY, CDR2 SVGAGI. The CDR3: CASSEAQRVFLL.

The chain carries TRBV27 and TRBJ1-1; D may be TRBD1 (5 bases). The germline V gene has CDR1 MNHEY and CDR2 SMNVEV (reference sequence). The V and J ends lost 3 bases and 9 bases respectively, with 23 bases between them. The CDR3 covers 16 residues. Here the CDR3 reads CASSLSTVNSIRKAFF. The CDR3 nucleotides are TGTGCCAGCAGTTTGTCGACAGTAAACTCCATAAGAAAAGCTTTCTTT.

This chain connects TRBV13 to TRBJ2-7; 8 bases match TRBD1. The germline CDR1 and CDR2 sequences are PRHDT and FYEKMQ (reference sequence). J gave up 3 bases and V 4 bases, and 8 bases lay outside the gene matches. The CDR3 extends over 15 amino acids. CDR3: CASSSRQGKGYEQYF. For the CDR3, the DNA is TGTGCCAGCAGCTCAAGACAGGGGAAGGGCTACGAGCAGTACTTC.

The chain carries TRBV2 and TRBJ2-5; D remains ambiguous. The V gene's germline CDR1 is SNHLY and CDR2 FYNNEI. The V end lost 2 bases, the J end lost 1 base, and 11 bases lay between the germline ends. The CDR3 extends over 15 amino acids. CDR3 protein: CASSERLGSQETQYF. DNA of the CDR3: TGTGCCAGCAGTGAACGTCTTGGCAGCCAAGAGACCCAGTACTTC. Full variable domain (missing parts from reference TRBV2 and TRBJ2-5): EPEVTQTPSHQVTQMGQEVILRCVPISNHLYFYWYRQILGQKVEFLVSFYNNEISEKSEIFDDQFSVERPDGSNFTLKIRSTKLEDSAMYFCASSERLGSQETQYFGPGTRLLVL.

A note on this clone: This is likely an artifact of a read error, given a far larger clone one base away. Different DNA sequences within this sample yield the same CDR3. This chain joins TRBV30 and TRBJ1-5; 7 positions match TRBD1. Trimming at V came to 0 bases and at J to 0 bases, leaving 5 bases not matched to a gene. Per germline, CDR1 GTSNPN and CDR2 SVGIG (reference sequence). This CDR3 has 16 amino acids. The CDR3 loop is CAWSVGGDYSNQPQHF. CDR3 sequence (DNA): TGTGCCTGGAGTGTAGGGGGCGACTATAGCAATCAGCCCCAGCATTTT.

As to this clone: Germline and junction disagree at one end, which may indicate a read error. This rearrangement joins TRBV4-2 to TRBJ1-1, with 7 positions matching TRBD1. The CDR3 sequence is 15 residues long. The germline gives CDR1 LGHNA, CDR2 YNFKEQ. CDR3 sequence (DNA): TGTGCCAGCAGCCAAGGGGACAGCTTGAACACTGAAGCTTCCTTC. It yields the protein CASSQGDSLNTEASF.

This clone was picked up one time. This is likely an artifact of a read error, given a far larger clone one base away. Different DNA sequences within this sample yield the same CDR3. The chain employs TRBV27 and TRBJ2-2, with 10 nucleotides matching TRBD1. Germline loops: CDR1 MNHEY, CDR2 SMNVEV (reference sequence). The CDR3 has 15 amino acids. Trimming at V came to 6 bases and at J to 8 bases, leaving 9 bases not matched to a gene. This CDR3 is CASRGQGMWSGELFF. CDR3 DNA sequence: TGTGCCAGCAGGGGACAGGGGATGTGGTCAGGGGAGCTGTTTTTT.

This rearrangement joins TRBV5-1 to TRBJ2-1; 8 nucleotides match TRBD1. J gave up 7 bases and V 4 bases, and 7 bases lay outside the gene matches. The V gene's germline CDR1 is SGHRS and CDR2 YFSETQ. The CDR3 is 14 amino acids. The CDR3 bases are TGCGCCAGCAGCAGTAGACAGGGGCGGAATGAGCAGTTCTTC. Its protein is CASSSRQGRNEQFF.

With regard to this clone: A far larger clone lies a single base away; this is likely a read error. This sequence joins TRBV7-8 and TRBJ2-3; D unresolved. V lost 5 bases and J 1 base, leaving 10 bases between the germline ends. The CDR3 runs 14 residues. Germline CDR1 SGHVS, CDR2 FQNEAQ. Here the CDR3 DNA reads TGTGCCAGCAGCCCGTATGCGGGCACAGATACGCAGTATTTT. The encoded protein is CASSPYAGTDTQYF.

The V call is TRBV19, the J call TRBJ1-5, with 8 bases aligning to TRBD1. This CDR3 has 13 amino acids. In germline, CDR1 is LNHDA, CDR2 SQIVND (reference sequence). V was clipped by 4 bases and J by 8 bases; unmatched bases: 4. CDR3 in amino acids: CASSTTGEKPQHF. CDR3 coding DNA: TGTGCCAGTAGTACGACAGGGGAGAAGCCCCAGCATTTT.

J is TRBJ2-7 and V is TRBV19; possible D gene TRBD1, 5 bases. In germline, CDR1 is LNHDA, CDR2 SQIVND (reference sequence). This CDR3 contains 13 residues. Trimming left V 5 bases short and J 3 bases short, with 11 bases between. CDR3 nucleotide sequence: TGTGCCAGTAGTTTCGGACAAGGCTACGAGCAGTACTTC. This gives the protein CASSFGQGYEQYF.

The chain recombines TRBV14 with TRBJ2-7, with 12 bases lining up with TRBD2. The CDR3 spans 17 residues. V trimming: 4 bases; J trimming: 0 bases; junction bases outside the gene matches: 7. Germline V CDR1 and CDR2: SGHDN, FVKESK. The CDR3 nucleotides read TGTGCCAGCAGCCCCCGGACTAGCGGGATAGACTCCTACGAGCAGTACTTC. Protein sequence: CASSPRTSGIDSYEQYF.

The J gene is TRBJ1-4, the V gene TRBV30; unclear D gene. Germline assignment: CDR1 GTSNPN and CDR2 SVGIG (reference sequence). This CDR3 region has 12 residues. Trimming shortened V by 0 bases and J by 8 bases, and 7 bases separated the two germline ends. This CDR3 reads CAWSVLGEKLFF. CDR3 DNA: TGTGCCTGGAGTGTACTAGGGGAAAAACTGTTTTTT.

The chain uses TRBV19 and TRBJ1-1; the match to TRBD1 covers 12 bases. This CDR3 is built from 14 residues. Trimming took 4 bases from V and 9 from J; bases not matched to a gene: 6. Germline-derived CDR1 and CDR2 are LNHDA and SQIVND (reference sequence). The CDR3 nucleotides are TGTGCCAGTAGTAGCCGGGACAGGGGGCTTAAAGCTTTCTTT. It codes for CASSSRDRGLKAFF.

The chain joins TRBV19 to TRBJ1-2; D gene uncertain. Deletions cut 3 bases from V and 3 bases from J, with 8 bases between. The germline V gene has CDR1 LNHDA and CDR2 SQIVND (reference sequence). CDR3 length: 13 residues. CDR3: CASSMWRDYGYTF. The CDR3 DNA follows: TGTGCCAGTAGTATGTGGAGGGACTATGGCTACACCTTC. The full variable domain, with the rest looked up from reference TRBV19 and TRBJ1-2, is DGGITQSPKYLFRKEGQNVTLSCEQNLNHDAMYWYRQDPGQGLRLIYYSQIVNDFQKGDIAEGYSVSREKKESFPLTVTSAQKNPTAFYLCASSMWRDYGYTFGSGTRLTVV.

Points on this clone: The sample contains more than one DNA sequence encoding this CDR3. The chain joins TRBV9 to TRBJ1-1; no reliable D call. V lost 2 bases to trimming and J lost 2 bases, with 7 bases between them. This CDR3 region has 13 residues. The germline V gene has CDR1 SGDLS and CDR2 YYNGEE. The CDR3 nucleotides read TGTGCCAGCAGCGTTTCCGGCAACACTGAAGCTTTCTTT. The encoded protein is CASSVSGNTEAFF.

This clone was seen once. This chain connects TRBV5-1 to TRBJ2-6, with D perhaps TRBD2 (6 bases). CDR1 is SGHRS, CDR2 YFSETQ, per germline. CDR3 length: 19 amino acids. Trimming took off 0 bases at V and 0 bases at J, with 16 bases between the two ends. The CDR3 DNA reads TGCGCCAGCAGCTTGGGTATTGCGGGATTGGGCTCTGGGGCCAACGTCCTGACTTTC. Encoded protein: CASSLGIAGLGSGANVLTF.

The DNA for the CDR3 is TGTGCCAGTAGTACCAGGACAGGGGGCGCGACGAACGAAAAACTGTTTTTT. Amino acid sequence: CASSTRTGGATNEKLFF. This chain links TRBV19 with TRBJ1-4; 11 nucleotides agree with TRBD1. Per the germline V gene, CDR1 is LNHDA and CDR2 is SQIVND (reference sequence). CDR3 length equals 17 residues. Trimming took 4 bases from V and 8 from J; bases not matched to a gene: 12. The full variable domain, completed using reference TRBV19 and TRBJ1-4, is DGGITQSPKYLFRKEGQNVTLSCEQNLNHDAMYWYRQDPGQGLRLIYYSQIVNDFQKGDIAEGYSVSREKKESFPLTVTSAQKNPTAFYLCASSTRTGGATNEKLFFGSGTQLSVL.

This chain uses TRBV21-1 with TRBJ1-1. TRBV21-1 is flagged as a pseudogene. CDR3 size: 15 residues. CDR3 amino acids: CASSQRRHPNTEAFF. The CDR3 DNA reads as TGTGCCAGCAGCCAGAGGCGACACCCGAACACTGAAGCTTTCTTT.

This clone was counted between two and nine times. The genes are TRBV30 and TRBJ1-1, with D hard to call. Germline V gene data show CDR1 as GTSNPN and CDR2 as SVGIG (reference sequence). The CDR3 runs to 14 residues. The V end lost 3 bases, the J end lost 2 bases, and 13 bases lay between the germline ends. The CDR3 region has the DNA TGTGCCTGGAGGAGGGTAGGAGTAAACACTGAAGCTTTCTTT. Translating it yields CAWRRVGVNTEAFF.

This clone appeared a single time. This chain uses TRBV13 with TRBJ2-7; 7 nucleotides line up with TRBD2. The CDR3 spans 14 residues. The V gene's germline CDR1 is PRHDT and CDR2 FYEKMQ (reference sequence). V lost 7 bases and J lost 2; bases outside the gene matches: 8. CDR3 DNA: TGTGCCAGCACCCGGACGGGAGGTACCTACGAGCAGTACTTC. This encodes CASTRTGGTYEQYF.

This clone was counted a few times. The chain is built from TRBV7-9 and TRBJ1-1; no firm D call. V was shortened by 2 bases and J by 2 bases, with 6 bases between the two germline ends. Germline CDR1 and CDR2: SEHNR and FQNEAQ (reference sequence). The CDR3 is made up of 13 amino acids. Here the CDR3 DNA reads TGTGCCAGCAGCTTAAGCTATAACACTGAAGCTTTCTTT. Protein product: CASSLSYNTEAFF. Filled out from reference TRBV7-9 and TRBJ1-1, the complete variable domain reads DTGVSQNPRHKITKRGQNVTFRCDPISEHNRLYWYRQTLGQGPEFLTYFQNEAQLEKSRLLSDRFSAERPKGSFSTLEIQRTEQGDSAMYLCASSLSYNTEAFFGQGTRLTVV.

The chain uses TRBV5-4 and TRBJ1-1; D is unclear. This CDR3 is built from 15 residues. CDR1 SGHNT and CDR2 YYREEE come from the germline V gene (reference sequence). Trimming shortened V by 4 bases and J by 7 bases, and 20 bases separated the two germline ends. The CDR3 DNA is TGTGCCAGCAGCGGTACCGTGGGTTGGGCGGATGAAGCTTTCTTT. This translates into CASSGTVGWADEAFF.

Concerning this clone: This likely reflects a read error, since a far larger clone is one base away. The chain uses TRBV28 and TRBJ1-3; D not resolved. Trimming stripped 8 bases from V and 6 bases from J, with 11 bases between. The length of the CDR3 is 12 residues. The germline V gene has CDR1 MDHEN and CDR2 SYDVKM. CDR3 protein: CASVETVNTIYF. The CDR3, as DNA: TGTGCCAGCGTGGAAACAGTAAACACCATATATTTT.